Listed here are 19 T cell receptor beta chains from one sample, sequenced in a study of T-cell memory formation after mild COVID-19. TCRdb itself ran the 5' RACE reads through MiXCR, one entry per CDR3 protein. The data hold over 130,000 distinct CDR3 sequences, with around 14% observed a single time. Sequencing was done on a sample of PBMCs or a T cell subset sorted from them (not recorded which). All receptors come from an adult woman who had mild COVID-19 (a few samples of this study predate the infection). Cell type and time point are not known.

This chain joins TRBV15 and TRBJ1-1; D not certain. V was pared by 0 bases and J by 1 base, with 15 bases between. Per the germline V gene, CDR1 is LNHNV and CDR2 is YYDKDF (reference sequence). CDR3 length: 17 residues. The CDR3 bases are TGTGCCACCAGCAGAGATCGTAGAAGGGAGGGGAACACTGAAGCTTTCTTT. Translated: CATSRDRRREGNTEAFF.

The V and J genes are TRBV20-1 and TRBJ2-1, with TRBD2 identical over 7 bases. The V segment lost 3 bases and the J segment 3 bases; nucleotides outside the gene matches: 14. Germline V gene lookup returns CDR1 DFQATT and CDR2 SNEGSKA (reference sequence). There are 17 residues in the CDR3. Here the CDR3 reads CSARGFGSAGFYNEQFF. The DNA of the CDR3 is TGCAGTGCTAGGGGGTTCGGATCAGCGGGGTTCTACAATGAGCAGTTCTTC.

In its sample, this clonotype was seen a few times. The chain is built from TRBV9 and TRBJ2-1; 9 nucleotides agree with TRBD1. CDR3 length: 14 amino acids. From germline, CDR1 is SGDLS and CDR2 YYNGEE. The ends lost 4 bases at V and 8 bases at J; junction bases unmatched: 7. CDR3 loop: CASSSRGQGDEQFF. Written as DNA, the CDR3 is TGTGCCAGCAGCTCGAGGGGACAGGGCGATGAGCAGTTCTTC.

This clonotype was observed a handful of times. V gene TRBV7-2 combines with J gene TRBJ2-1; D ambiguous. The V gene lost 2 bases and the J gene lost 1 base, with 9 bases spanning the gap. CDR1 is SGHTA and CDR2 is FQGNSA in the germline V gene. CDR3 length: 15 amino acids. The CDR3 protein is CASSLLGRSYNEQFF. CDR3 in DNA: TGTGCCAGCAGCTTACTAGGCCGTTCCTACAATGAGCAGTTCTTC.

V and J are TRBV3-1 and TRBJ1-2; no clear D gene. V was shortened by 4 bases and J by 4 bases, with 13 bases between the two germline ends. In germline, CDR1 is LGHDT, CDR2 YNNKEL (reference sequence). This CDR3 has 14 amino acids. The DNA for the CDR3 is TGTGCCAGCAGCCCCTCCTTGGGTGGCTATGGCTACACCTTC. It codes for CASSPSLGGYGYTF. The full variable domain, rest sourced from reference TRBV3-1 and TRBJ1-2, is DTAVSQTPKYLVTQMGNDKSIKCEQNLGHDTMYWYKQDSKKFLKIMFSYNNKELIINETVPNRFSPKSPDKAHLNLHINSLELGDSAVYFCASSPSLGGYGYTFGSGTRLTVV.

This clonotype was recorded a few times. V usage is TRBV9 and J usage is TRBJ1-1; no clear D gene. Between the trimmed V and J ends, which lost 1 base and 1 base, there was a span of 14 bases. CDR1 and CDR2 (germline): SGDLS, YYNGEE. The CDR3 contains 16 residues. The CDR3 DNA reads TGTGCCAGCAGCGTAAGCTCCGGGGTGACGAACACTGAAGCTTTCTTT. Residues: CASSVSSGVTNTEAFF.

The sample holds many counts of this clonotype. The DNA of the CDR3 is TGCGCCAGCAGCCAAGCTGGCAGGGGGAGGTACGAGCAGTACTTC. It specifies CASSQAGRGRYEQYF. This sequence joins TRBV4-1 and TRBJ2-7; possibly TRBD1 for D (7 bases). Germline V gives CDR1 MGHRA, CDR2 YSYEKL. This CDR3 contains 15 residues. Trimming left V 1 base short and J 4 bases short, with 14 bases between.

The chain joins TRBV4-1 to TRBJ2-2; the D gene is possibly TRBD2 (5 bases). CDR1 is MGHRA, CDR2 YSYEKL, per germline. The CDR3 has 13 residues. V gave up 4 bases and J gave up 6 bases, with 9 bases separating them. CDR3: CASSPTGSGELFF. CDR3 nucleotide sequence: TGCGCCAGCAGCCCGACGGGGTCCGGGGAGCTGTTTTTT.

CDR3 sequence: CASSQGFGPGYTGELFF. The CDR3 region has the DNA TGTGCCAGCAGCCAAGGATTCGGCCCAGGGTACACCGGGGAGCTGTTTTTT. The chain joins TRBV14 to TRBJ2-2, with TRBD1 as a possible D gene (5 bases). Trimming removed 1 base at V and 3 bases at J, with 15 bases between. CDR1 is SGHDN, CDR2 FVKESK, per germline. The CDR3 loop spans 17 amino acids.

The table lists this clonotype with a few counts. DNA for the CDR3: TGTGCCAGCAGTTTCATCGTCGGCGTACAAGAGACCCAGTACTTC. This gives the protein CASSFIVGVQETQYF. The rearrangement joins TRBV12-3 or TRBV12-4 to TRBJ2-5, with no clear D. The CDR3 sequence is 15 residues long. The V end lost 3 bases, the J end lost 2 bases, and 13 bases lay between the germline ends.

This clonotype has at least ten counts. V is TRBV7-9 and J is TRBJ2-1, with D unresolved. From germline, CDR1 is SEHNR and CDR2 FQNEAQ (reference sequence). Trimming took 1 base from V and 4 from J, leaving 5 bases between them. The CDR3 consists of 13 residues. CDR3 protein: CASSLETYNEQFF. The CDR3 nucleotides are TGTGCCAGCAGCTTAGAGACTTACAATGAGCAGTTCTTC.

The sample holds a few counts of this clonotype. The chain couples TRBV5-6 to TRBJ2-1; D remains ambiguous. The length of the CDR3 is 14 residues. With 1 base removed from V and 3 bases from J, the gap between germline ends came to 8 bases. CDR1 SGHDT and CDR2 YYEEEE come from the germline V gene. The CDR3 bases are TGTGCCAGCAGCTTGAGCAGCCTCTACAATGAGCAGTTCTTC. Translation gives CASSLSSLYNEQFF.

In its sample, this clonotype was seen a few times. The genes are TRBV28 and TRBJ2-5; D may be TRBD2 (6 bases). V was pared by 3 bases and J by 0 bases, with 11 bases between. Germline V lookup: CDR1 MDHEN, CDR2 SYDVKM. The CDR3 runs to 15 residues. Written as DNA, the CDR3 is TGTGCCAGCAGTTTGGGTAGCGGCTACCAAGAGACCCAGTACTTC. Translation gives CASSLGSGYQETQYF.

This sequence joins TRBV30 and TRBJ1-1; D perhaps matches TRBD1 (5 bases). Germline V gene lookup returns CDR1 GTSNPN and CDR2 SVGIG (reference sequence). V was pared by 1 base and J by 5 bases, with 20 bases between. This CDR3 is 16 amino acids long. CDR3 sequence (DNA): TGTGCCTGGAGTGAAGGGGATCTGAGGGGAGTGACTGAAGCTTTCTTT. Its protein is CAWSEGDLRGVTEAFF.

The table lists this clonotype with a few counts. This chain uses TRBV2 with TRBJ2-1; D is uncertain. CDR1 and CDR2 (germline): SNHLY, FYNNEI. CDR3 length: 11 amino acids. Between the trimmed V and J ends, which lost 8 bases and 1 base, there was a span of 3 bases. The CDR3 here is CASDSYNEQFF. The CDR3 coding sequence is TGTGCCAGCGATTCCTACAATGAGCAGTTCTTC.

There are many counts of this clonotype. V and J are TRBV12-3 or TRBV12-4 and TRBJ2-3; the D is unclear. This CDR3 region has 14 residues. V was clipped by 3 bases and J by 0 bases, with 7 bases between them. CDR3 region: CASSFDWSTDTQYF. CDR3 bases: TGTGCCAGCAGTTTCGATTGGAGCACAGATACGCAGTATTTT.

CDR3 sequence (DNA): TGCGCCAGCAGCTTGGCCAGGGGTATATCCTACAATGAGCAGTTCTTC. Translation: CASSLARGISYNEQFF. J is TRBJ2-1 and V is TRBV5-1, with D perhaps TRBD1 (6 bases). Trimming shortened V by 0 bases and J by 1 base, and 11 bases separated the two germline ends. From germline, CDR1 is SGHRS and CDR2 YFSETQ. CDR3 size: 16 residues. The full variable domain, its missing parts supplied by reference TRBV5-1 and TRBJ2-1, is KAGVTQTPRYLIKTRGQQVTLSCSPISGHRSVSWYQQTPGQGLQFLFEYFSETQRNKGNFPGRFSGRQFSNSRSEMNVSTLELGDSALYLCASSLARGISYNEQFFGPGTRLTVL.

This clonotype was counted many times. The chain has TRBV20-1 and TRBJ2-2; 11 bases map to TRBD2. The CDR3 totals 14 residues. CDR1 and CDR2 from the germline V gene are DFQATT and SNEGSKA (reference sequence). Trimming took 6 bases from V and 3 from J; bases not matched to a gene: 3. The CDR3 nucleotides read TGCAGTGCGAAGGGACTAGCGGACACCGGGGAGCTGTTTTTT. Protein product: CSAKGLADTGELFF.

The gene calls are TRBV6-6 and TRBJ2-2; D remains unclear. Between the trimmed V and J ends, which lost 5 bases and 1 base, there was a span of 5 bases. The CDR3 has 13 amino acids. Germline V gene lookup returns CDR1 MNHNY and CDR2 SVGAGI (reference sequence). CDR3 nucleotide sequence: TGTGCCAGCAGTAAAGTGAACACCGGGGAGCTGTTTTTT. The encoded protein is CASSKVNTGELFF.